These 15 T cell receptor beta chains originate from one sample sequenced in a study of OX40 agonist ivuxolimab in advanced cancers. Sequencing was performed with immunoSEQ multiplex PCR; in TCRdb, only in-frame clones are kept and a portion is missing. The data hold 70,000 to 90,000 clones, with roughly 87% observed a single time. The input for sequencing was CD4+ or CD8+ T cells sorted from blood, taken in a trial of the OX40 agonist ivuxolimab. The receptors shown here come from an adult with an advanced solid tumor such as melanoma, head and neck, liver or kidney cancer.

This clone was picked up one time. The chain employs TRBV10-2 and TRBJ2-3, with TRBD2 identical over 14 bases. The germline CDR1 and CDR2 sequences are WSHSY and SAAADI. CDR3 size: 16 residues. Unmatched junction bases numbered 6, after V lost 6 bases and J lost 4 bases. In DNA, the CDR3 is TGCGCCAGCAGCAGACTAGCGGGGGGGAGTGCAGATACGCAGTATTTT. Translating it yields CASSRLAGGSADTQYF.

This clone occurred once. The genes are TRBV5-4 and TRBJ2-1, with 14 bases matching TRBD2. Germline loops: CDR1 SGHNT, CDR2 YYREEE (reference sequence). V was pared by 4 bases and J by 7 bases, with 7 bases of the junction left unmatched. This CDR3 is built from 16 residues. This CDR3 reads CASSPRLAGGVNEQFF. CDR3 in DNA: TGTGCCAGCAGCCCTCGACTAGCGGGAGGGGTAAATGAGCAGTTCTTC.

V and J are TRBV10-3 and TRBJ1-1, with unresolved D. The V and J ends lost 8 bases and 4 bases respectively, with 14 bases between them. CDR1 is ENHRY, CDR2 SYGVKD, per germline. The CDR3 has 13 residues. The CDR3 here is CAISPQEVTEAFF. The CDR3 DNA follows: TGTGCCATCTCCCCCCAGGAAGTCACTGAAGCTTTCTTT.

This clone was counted between two and nine times. The chain has TRBV10-1 and TRBJ1-5; no reliable D call. CDR3 length equals 15 residues. In germline, CDR1 is WNHNN, CDR2 SYGVQD (reference sequence). Trimming took 2 bases from V and 1 from J, leaving 9 bases between them. The CDR3 sequence: CASSEGRGSNQPQHF. The DNA of the CDR3 is TGCGCCAGCAGTGAGGGTCGGGGAAGCAATCAGCCCCAGCATTTT.

The gene calls are TRBV6-1 and TRBJ1-4; tentative D call: TRBD1 (5 bases). Germline V gives CDR1 MNHNS, CDR2 SASEGT. V was shortened by 1 base and J by 7 bases, with 16 bases between the two germline ends. The CDR3 sequence is 16 residues long. The CDR3 is CASSEGRGLGGEKLFF. The CDR3 region has the DNA TGTGCCAGCAGTGAAGGGCGGGGGTTGGGGGGTGAAAAACTGTTTTTT.

The chain carries TRBV7-9 and TRBJ2-5; D unclear. CDR3 length: 13 amino acids. Germline V gene lookup returns CDR1 SEHNR and CDR2 FQNEAQ (reference sequence). Deletions cut 7 bases from V and 5 bases from J, with 14 bases between. This CDR3 reads CASNFGPGETQYF. The CDR3 DNA reads TGTGCCAGCAACTTTGGCCCCGGGGAGACCCAGTACTTC.

This clone was picked up one time. The rearrangement links TRBV9 to TRBJ2-1; the match to TRBD2 covers 10 bases. With V trimmed by 4 bases and J by 2 bases, 3 bases remained unmatched. Germline V gene sequence: CDR1 SGDLS, CDR2 YYNGEE. The CDR3 has 15 amino acids. The CDR3 protein is CASSIAGGPYNEQFF. CDR3 bases: TGTGCCAGCAGCATAGCGGGGGGCCCCTACAATGAGCAGTTCTTC.

The CDR3 nucleotides read TGCGCCAGCAGAATGTCGACAGGGATGAACTATGGCTACACCTTC. Translating it yields CASRMSTGMNYGYTF. This chain joins TRBV4-1 and TRBJ1-2; the match to TRBD1 covers 7 bases. This CDR3 is built from 15 residues. From germline, CDR1 is MGHRA and CDR2 YSYEKL. J lost 2 bases, V lost 6 bases, and 9 bases had no gene match.

This clone was observed a single time. The rearrangement links TRBV7-2 to TRBJ1-5, with 10 positions matching TRBD1. The CDR3 is 18 amino acids. V was pared by 5 bases and J by 1 base, with 11 bases of the junction left unmatched. CDR1 is SGHTA and CDR2 is FQGNSA in the germline V gene. The CDR3 DNA is TGTGCCAGCAGCCAAGATTGGGGACAGGGGAAAAGCAATCAGCCCCAGCATTTT. Translation gives CASSQDWGQGKSNQPQHF.

On this clone itself: Other DNA sequences in the sample encode the same CDR3. The CDR3 DNA is TGCGCCAGCAGCTTGGGACAGTACAATGAGCAGTTCTTC. As protein: CASSLGQYNEQFF. V gene TRBV5-1 combines with J gene TRBJ2-1; D is possibly TRBD1 (5 bases). The CDR3 totals 13 residues. Germline V lookup: CDR1 SGHRS, CDR2 YFSETQ. V was trimmed by 0 bases and J by 4 bases, leaving 5 bases between them.

The V call is TRBV28, the J call TRBJ2-7; D is unresolved. Trimming removed 4 bases at V and 0 bases at J, with 4 bases between. CDR3 length: 12 residues. CDR1 and CDR2 from the germline V gene are MDHEN and SYDVKM. The CDR3 loop is CASSSSSYEQYF. The CDR3 bases are TGTGCCAGCAGTTCTAGCTCCTACGAGCAGTACTTC.

The chain is built from TRBV15 and TRBJ1-1; D is unclear. CDR1 and CDR2 from the germline V gene are LNHNV and YYDKDF (reference sequence). Trimming cost V 5 bases and J 3 bases, with 16 bases left between them. This CDR3 contains 15 residues. The CDR3 coding sequence is TGTGCCACCAGCCCTCATGGAGTAACGTACACTGAAGCTTTCTTT. As protein: CATSPHGVTYTEAFF.

This chain connects TRBV6-5 to TRBJ2-7; 10 bases are shared with TRBD2. This CDR3 has 14 residues. J was trimmed by 7 bases and V by 7 bases; bases with no gene match: 10. Germline lookup yields CDR1 MNHEY and CDR2 SVGAGI. The CDR3 region has the DNA TGTGCCAGCAAACGGAGCGGGAGGGGGGGGGAGCAGTACTTC. This sequence encodes CASKRSGRGGEQYF.

The chain employs TRBV6-5 and TRBJ2-7; 7 nucleotides align to TRBD1. Germline V gene lookup returns CDR1 MNHEY and CDR2 SVGAGI. The V segment lost 4 bases and the J segment 0 bases; nucleotides outside the gene matches: 6. CDR3 size: 15 residues. The DNA for the CDR3 is TGTGCCAGCAGTTGGGGACAGATAAGCTCCTACGAGCAGTACTTC. Protein sequence: CASSWGQISSYEQYF.

The chain is built from TRBV29-1 and TRBJ2-7, with D perhaps TRBD1 or TRBD2 (6 bases each). V was trimmed by 6 bases and J by 6 bases, leaving 15 bases between them. The CDR3 is 12 amino acids. Germline V CDR1 and CDR2: SQVTM, ANQGSEA. CDR3 loop: CSVRHGGSEQYF. DNA of the CDR3: TGCAGCGTACGCCACGGGGGCTCCGAGCAGTACTTC.